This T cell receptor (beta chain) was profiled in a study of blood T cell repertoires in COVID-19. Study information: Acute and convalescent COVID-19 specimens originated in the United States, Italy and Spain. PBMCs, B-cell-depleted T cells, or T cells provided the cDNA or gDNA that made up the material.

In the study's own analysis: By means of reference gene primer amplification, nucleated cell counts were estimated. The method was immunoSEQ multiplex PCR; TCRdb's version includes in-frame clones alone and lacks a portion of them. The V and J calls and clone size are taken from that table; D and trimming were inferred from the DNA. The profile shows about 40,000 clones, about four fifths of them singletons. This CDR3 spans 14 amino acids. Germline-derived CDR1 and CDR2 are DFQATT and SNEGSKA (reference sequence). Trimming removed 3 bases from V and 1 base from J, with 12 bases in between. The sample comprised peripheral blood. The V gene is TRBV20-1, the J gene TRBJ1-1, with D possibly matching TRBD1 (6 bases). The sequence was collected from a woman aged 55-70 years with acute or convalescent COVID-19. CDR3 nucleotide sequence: TGCAGTGCTAGTCAGGGACATAAGAACACTGAAGCTTTCTTT. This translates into CSASQGHKNTEAFF.